The 25 T cell receptor beta chains given below trace back to one sample, sequenced in a study of shared clonotypes between healthy human individuals. Repertoires were generated with immunoSEQ multiplex PCR, while TCRdb's copy carries only in-frame clones and drops some. The sample has some 1.1 million clones, 60% to 80% seen once. The specimen sequenced was memory CD4+ T cells from PBMCs. Stated subset: CD45RA-negative fraction. These receptors were obtained from a man between 18 and 35 years old in good health. Some clones in this sample may be carry-over from other donors' samples.

The CDR3 sequence is CASGLDRGLEAFF. The CDR3 coding sequence is TGTGCTAGTGGTTTGGACAGGGGGCTCGAAGCTTTCTTT. The chain is built from TRBV12-5 and TRBJ1-1; TRBD1 agrees at 9 bases. V gave up 1 base and J gave up 8 bases; unmatched junction bases: 2. Germline V gene sequence: CDR1 LGHNT, CDR2 FRNRAP. The CDR3 extends over 13 amino acids.

The genes are TRBV5-8 and TRBJ2-5, with TRBD2 identical over 8 bases. CDR3 length equals 17 residues. CDR1 and CDR2 (germline): SGHTS, YDEGEE. After removal of 4 bases from V and 5 bases from J, the junction contained 16 bases not matched to a gene. The CDR3 loop reads CASSTGGTSHSGETQYF. DNA of the CDR3: TGTGCCAGCAGCACGGGGGGGACGTCTCACTCGGGGGAGACCCAGTACTTC.

V gene TRBV13 combines with J gene TRBJ2-7, with TRBD2 matching 8 bases. V lost 6 bases to trimming and J lost 5 bases; unmatched junction nucleotides: 6. The CDR3 runs 13 residues. Germline CDR1 reads PRHDT; CDR2 reads FYEKMQ (reference sequence). The CDR3 nucleotides are TGTGCCAGCAGGCGGGTCGGGGGGGACGAGCAGTACTTC. It encodes CASRRVGGDEQYF.

Of note for this clone: A read error is possible here, since a much larger clone lies one base away. At the DNA level, this CDR3 is encoded by other sequences in the same sample as well. This chain joins TRBV29-1 and TRBJ2-5; D is perhaps TRBD1 (7 bases). CDR3 size: 12 residues. Germline V CDR1 and CDR2: SQVTM, ANQGSEA. Trimming stripped 7 bases from V and 1 base from J, with 10 bases between. The CDR3: CSGGTAQETQYF. The CDR3 DNA is TGCAGCGGCGGGACAGCCCAAGAGACCCAGTACTTC.

The chain combines TRBV11-2 with TRBJ2-5; possible D gene TRBD1, 5 bases. V dropped 2 bases and J dropped 2 bases, with 12 bases sitting between them. The germline V gene encodes CDR1 SGHAT and CDR2 FQNNGV. The CDR3 contains 15 residues. CDR3 sequence reads: CASSLFTGQQETQYF. The DNA for the CDR3 is TGTGCCAGCAGCTTATTCACAGGCCAACAAGAGACCCAGTACTTC.

CDR3 bases: TGTGCCAGCAGCCCACAGGGCGGCTGGGGCTACACCTTC. As protein: CASSPQGGWGYTF. This chain uses TRBV4-2 with TRBJ1-2, with D perhaps matching TRBD1 (6 bases). Trimming stripped 4 bases from V and 8 bases from J, with 14 bases between. The CDR3 sequence is 13 residues long. CDR1 is LGHNA, CDR2 YNFKEQ, per germline.

To note about this clone: Sequence at one end of the junction differs from germline and may be a read error. The rearrangement joins TRBV4-1 to TRBJ2-4, with TRBD2 matching 11 bases. CDR1 and CDR2 (germline): MGHRA, YSYEKL. The length of the CDR3 is 13 residues. The CDR3 spells CASSRPGTSGVLF. The CDR3 DNA is TGCGCCAGCAGCCGCCCCGGGACTAGCGGCGTTCTCTTC.

The rearrangement links TRBV11-1 to TRBJ2-5, with 9 positions matching TRBD1. With 4 bases clipped from V and 1 base from J, the junction kept 4 bases outside the gene matches. CDR1 SGHAT and CDR2 FQDESV come from the germline V gene (reference sequence). This CDR3 is 15 amino acids long. CDR3 residues: CASSSGTGSQETQYF. In nucleotides, the CDR3 is TGTGCCAGCAGCTCCGGGACAGGGAGCCAAGAGACCCAGTACTTC.

V gene TRBV9 combines with J gene TRBJ2-7, with 7 bases lining up with TRBD1. J gave up 6 bases and V 0 bases, and 6 bases lay outside the gene matches. Germline CDR1 and CDR2: SGDLS and YYNGEE. This CDR3 contains 14 residues. CDR3 protein: CASSVEGRTGEQYF. The CDR3, as DNA: TGTGCCAGCAGCGTAGAGGGCAGGACAGGCGAGCAGTACTTC.

The rearrangement links TRBV29-1 to TRBJ1-4; D uncertain. V shed 7 bases and J shed 5 bases, with 14 bases lying between them. CDR3 length: 13 residues. Per the germline V gene, CDR1 is SQVTM and CDR2 is ANQGSEA. Here the CDR3 DNA reads TGCAGCGCATACGGTGGACGGAATGAAAAACTGTTTTTT. It is translated as CSAYGGRNEKLFF.

This clone was observed a handful of times. This chain uses TRBV10-1 with TRBJ1-2; D possibly corresponds to TRBD1 (5 bases). This CDR3 is 11 amino acids long. V lost 4 bases, J lost 5 bases, and 5 bases lay in between. The germline CDR1 and CDR2 sequences are WNHNN and SYGVQD (reference sequence). CDR3 residues: CASSGQYGYTF. DNA of the CDR3: TGCGCCAGCAGTGGACAGTATGGCTACACCTTC.

The chain recombines TRBV5-8 with TRBJ2-5; TRBD1 matches at 8 bases. The trim removed 4 bases at V and 4 bases at J, leaving 9 bases unmatched. The CDR3 loop spans 15 amino acids. CDR1 is SGHTS and CDR2 is YDEGEE in the germline V gene. The CDR3 DNA reads as TGTGCCAGCAGCCTTGGACAGGGCGGGCGAGAGACCCAGTACTTC. Translated, it gives CASSLGQGGRETQYF.

Ten or more counts support this clone. This chain uses TRBV15 with TRBJ2-7, with 8 bases lining up with TRBD1. Germline CDR1 reads LNHNV; CDR2 reads YYDKDF (reference sequence). The CDR3 sequence is 16 residues long. Germline trimming cut 5 bases from V and 7 bases from J; bases unmatched to any gene: 16. The CDR3 sequence is CATSLPDRGPPREQYF. The CDR3 DNA is TGTGCCACCAGCCTGCCCGACAGGGGCCCTCCGAGGGAGCAGTACTTC.

The J gene is TRBJ2-7, the V gene TRBV2; the match to TRBD2 covers 12 bases. The CDR3 runs to 16 residues. Germline V gene sequence: CDR1 SNHLY, CDR2 FYNNEI. Germline trimming cut 6 bases from V and 1 base from J; bases unmatched to any gene: 7. CDR3 DNA sequence: TGTGCCAGCAGACGGACTAGCGGGACGGGGTCCTACGAGCAGTACTTC. The encoded protein is CASRRTSGTGSYEQYF.

This clone was seen just once. The rearrangement links TRBV14 to TRBJ2-3; the match to TRBD1 covers 8 bases. CDR1 is SGHDN and CDR2 is FVKESK in the germline V gene. V shed 5 bases and J 1 base; nucleotides not matched to a gene: 2. The CDR3 is 14 residues long. CDR3 sequence: CASSLDRGTDTQYF. The CDR3 nucleotides read TGTGCCAGCAGCTTGGACAGGGGCACAGATACGCAGTATTTT.

This clone has a single count. A much larger clone sits a single nucleotide away, making a read error possible. The gene calls are TRBV29-1 and TRBJ1-1; 10 bases map to TRBD1. The germline V gene has CDR1 SQVTM and CDR2 ANQGSEA. The length of the CDR3 is 13 residues. The CDR3 DNA follows: TGCAGGGTTGGGGACCGGGACAGGGGAAAAACTTTCTTT. Its translation: CRVGDRDRGKTFF.

This sequence joins TRBV18 and TRBJ2-1; either TRBD1 or TRBD2 may supply D (5 bases each). The CDR3 contains 15 residues. V dropped 0 bases and J dropped 6 bases, with 12 bases sitting between them. The germline V gene has CDR1 KGHSH and CDR2 LQKENI. CDR3 sequence reads: CASSPPVPRGNEQFF. The CDR3 DNA sequence: TGTGCCAGCTCACCACCGGTCCCGAGGGGCAATGAGCAGTTCTTC.

The genes are TRBV7-9 and TRBJ2-7, with D hard to call. The CDR3 has 14 residues. Germline CDR1 reads SEHNR; CDR2 reads FQNEAQ (reference sequence). The germline V and J ends were trimmed by 3 bases and 2 bases, with 11 bases remaining between them. CDR3: CASSLTMGPYEQYF. The CDR3 DNA follows: TGTGCCAGCAGCTTGACCATGGGCCCCTACGAGCAGTACTTC.

The chain recombines TRBV19 with TRBJ2-7, with 7 nucleotides matching TRBD2. The germline V gene encodes CDR1 LNHDA and CDR2 SQIVND (reference sequence). The J segment lost 3 bases and the V segment lost 5 bases, leaving 10 bases of the junction unmatched. CDR3 size: 15 residues. Here the CDR3 DNA reads TGTGCCAGTAGTCCGAGGCCTAGCGGCTACTACGAGCAGTACTTC. Amino acid sequence: CASSPRPSGYYEQYF.

This clone came up many times. The rearrangement joins TRBV27 to TRBJ1-1; D gene uncertain. CDR1 and CDR2 from the germline V gene are MNHEY and SMNVEV (reference sequence). This CDR3 is 13 amino acids long. Trimming took off 7 bases at V and 0 bases at J, with 9 bases between the two ends. CDR3 sequence reads: CASTPDMNTEAFF. Here the CDR3 DNA reads TGTGCCAGCACCCCAGACATGAACACTGAAGCTTTCTTT.

A word on this clone: This specimen includes other DNA sequences encoding the same CDR3. The chain links TRBV7-2 to TRBJ1-1, with TRBD1 matching 8 bases. Germline V lookup: CDR1 SGHTA, CDR2 FQGNSA. The CDR3 is 13 residues long. The junction had 3 bases not matched to a gene; V was cut back by 5 bases and J by 4 bases. The CDR3 nucleotides are TGTGCCAGCAGCCGACAGGGGACCACTGAAGCTTTCTTT. Encoded protein: CASSRQGTTEAFF.

This chain uses TRBV6-5 with TRBJ2-7; no firm D call. V lost 4 bases to trimming and J lost 6 bases, with 16 bases between them. This CDR3 has 14 amino acids. Germline CDR1 MNHEY, CDR2 SVGAGI. CDR3 residues: CASSFGRWFGEQYF. The CDR3, as DNA: TGTGCCAGCAGTTTTGGACGTTGGTTCGGCGAGCAGTACTTC.

This chain links TRBV5-1 with TRBJ1-1; the D gene is possibly TRBD1 (6 bases). The ends were cut back, 4 bases at V and 3 bases at J, with 13 bases in the middle. This CDR3 has 14 residues. Germline values: CDR1 SGHRS, CDR2 YFSETQ. The CDR3 region has the DNA TGCGCCAGCAGCACCCCTGAGGGGGACACTGAAGCTTTCTTT. Translated: CASSTPEGDTEAFF.

This clone has just a few counts. J is TRBJ1-2 and V is TRBV7-8, with D uncertain. Germline lookup yields CDR1 SGHVS and CDR2 FQNEAQ. V was cut by 1 base and J by 4 bases, with 10 bases left in between. CDR3 length: 14 residues. CDR3 in amino acids: CASSLGPFPYGYTF. CDR3 sequence (DNA): TGTGCCAGCAGCTTAGGTCCGTTCCCCTATGGCTACACCTTC.

The CDR3 DNA sequence: TGCGCCAGCAGCTTGGTACGGGCAGGGGGAGCAGATACGCAGTATTTT. It codes for CASSLVRAGGADTQYF. This chain links TRBV5-1 with TRBJ2-3; the match to TRBD1 covers 7 bases. The V gene end was trimmed by 0 bases and the J gene end by 4 bases; junction bases not matched to a gene: 8. The length of the CDR3 is 16 residues. Germline V gene lookup returns CDR1 SGHRS and CDR2 YFSETQ.